The 8 T cell receptor beta chains reported below all come from one sample, sequenced in a study of blood T cell repertoires in COVID-19. Using immunoSEQ multiplex PCR, the repertoire was profiled, and TCRdb retains in-frame clones only, with some absent. In the table there are 87,000 or so clones, about 90% of which are singletons. What was sequenced was peripheral blood. The receptors were sampled from a human donor with acute or convalescent COVID-19. The donor label of this sample is uncertain.

The chain carries TRBV7-3 and TRBJ1-2; tentative D call: TRBD1 (5 bases). Germline assignment: CDR1 SGHTA and CDR2 FQGTGA. The CDR3 runs 15 residues. Trimming left V 4 bases short and J 6 bases short, with 18 bases between. The CDR3 loop is CASSSSPLEGHGYTF. The CDR3 region has the DNA TGTGCCAGCAGCTCTTCCCCACTGGAGGGACATGGCTACACCTTC.

V is TRBV10-1 and J is TRBJ2-2; 10 bases map to TRBD1. V gave up 2 bases and J gave up 5 bases; unmatched junction bases: 11. The CDR3 loop spans 18 amino acids. Per germline, CDR1 WNHNN and CDR2 SYGVQD (reference sequence). The CDR3 DNA reads TGCGCCAGCAGTGAGCCGAAACGGTGGGACAGGGGAACCGGGGAGCTGTTTTTT. It codes for CASSEPKRWDRGTGELFF.

The V and J genes are TRBV5-1 and TRBJ1-1, with D perhaps TRBD1 (6 bases). CDR3 size: 15 residues. V was trimmed by 1 base and J by 0 bases, leaving 10 bases between them. Per germline, CDR1 SGHRS and CDR2 YFSETQ. CDR3 in DNA: TGCGCCAGCAGCTTGCCACAGGGTCTGAACACTGAAGCTTTCTTT. This encodes CASSLPQGLNTEAFF. The complete variable domain, with remaining parts taken from reference TRBV5-1 and TRBJ1-1, reads KAGVTQTPRYLIKTRGQQVTLSCSPISGHRSVSWYQQTPGQGLQFLFEYFSETQRNKGNFPGRFSGRQFSNSRSEMNVSTLELGDSALYLCASSLPQGLNTEAFFGQGTRLTVV.

This clone was seen a handful of times. The rearrangement joins TRBV5-1 to TRBJ2-5; D uncertain. CDR3 length: 14 amino acids. With 4 bases removed from V and 1 base from J, the gap between germline ends came to 11 bases. From germline, CDR1 is SGHRS and CDR2 YFSETQ. CDR3 DNA sequence: TGCGCCAGCAGCCCCCGGAGAGTCCAAGAGACCCAGTACTTC. Amino acid sequence: CASSPRRVQETQYF. Full variable domain (rest looked up from reference TRBV5-1 and TRBJ2-5): KAGVTQTPRYLIKTRGQQVTLSCSPISGHRSVSWYQQTPGQGLQFLFEYFSETQRNKGNFPGRFSGRQFSNSRSEMNVSTLELGDSALYLCASSPRRVQETQYFGPGTRLLVL.

The J gene is TRBJ1-2, the V gene TRBV28; TRBD1 matches at 8 bases. The CDR3 is 16 residues long. CDR1 and CDR2 from the germline V gene are MDHEN and SYDVKM. Losses at the gene ends were 5 bases for V and 4 bases for J; bases not matched to a gene: 12. The CDR3 loop reads CASSPNLGQGGYGYTF. The DNA for the CDR3 is TGTGCCAGCAGTCCAAATCTCGGACAGGGAGGCTATGGCTACACCTTC.

This clone showed up many times. The V and J genes are TRBV5-1 and TRBJ1-4; 7 bases match TRBD1. This CDR3 has 15 residues. The V and J ends lost 0 bases and 4 bases, in that order; junction bases with no gene match: 3. From germline, CDR1 is SGHRS and CDR2 YFSETQ. CDR3 bases: TGCGCCAGCAGCTTGGAGGGACAGAGTAATGAAAAACTGTTTTTT. It is translated as CASSLEGQSNEKLFF.

V is TRBV7-3 and J is TRBJ1-2, with 8 positions matching TRBD1. This CDR3 has 13 amino acids. V dropped 3 bases and J dropped 4; count of bases not matched to a gene: 1. The germline V gene has CDR1 SGHTA and CDR2 FQGTGA. CDR3 residues: CASSFTGGYGYTF. The CDR3 nucleotides are TGTGCCAGCAGCTTTACAGGGGGCTATGGCTACACCTTC.

The chain recombines TRBV11-2 with TRBJ2-3; D is undetermined. Between the trimmed V and J ends, which lost 1 base and 4 bases, there was a span of 6 bases. In germline, CDR1 is SGHAT, CDR2 FQNNGV. CDR3 length: 13 amino acids. CDR3 in amino acids: CASSLVASDTQYF. CDR3 DNA: TGTGCCAGCAGCTTAGTCGCGTCAGATACGCAGTATTTT.